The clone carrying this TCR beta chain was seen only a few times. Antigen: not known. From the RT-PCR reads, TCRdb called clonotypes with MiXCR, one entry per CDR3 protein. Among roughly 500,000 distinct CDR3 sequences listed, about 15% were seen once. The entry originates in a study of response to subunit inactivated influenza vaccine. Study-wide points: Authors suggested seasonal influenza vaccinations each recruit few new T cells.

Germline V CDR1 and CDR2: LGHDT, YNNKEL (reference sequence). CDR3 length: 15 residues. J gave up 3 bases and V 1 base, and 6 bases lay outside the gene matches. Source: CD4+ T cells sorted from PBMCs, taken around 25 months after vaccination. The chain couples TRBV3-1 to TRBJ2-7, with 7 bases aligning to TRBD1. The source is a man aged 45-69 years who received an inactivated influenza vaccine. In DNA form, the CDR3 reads TGTGCCAGCAGCCAAGGAGGGGGCGCAATCTACGAGCAGTACTTC. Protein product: CASSQGGGAIYEQYF.